These 17 T cell receptor beta chains share one sample of origin, sequenced in a study of T cells in Graves' hyperthyroidism and ophthalmopathy. Amplification yielded TCR beta CDR3 regions, with RNA transcripts as the source. Researchers ran a first-round RT-PCR on the TCR CDR3 using the HTBI primer set. TCRdb reanalysed the multiplex PCR reads using MiXCR and keeps one entry per CDR3 protein. The table includes 360,000 or so distinct CDR3 sequences, 19% detected once. Sample: blood. The source of these receptors is a woman aged 18 to 35 with Graves' hyperthyroidism.

This clonotype was detected many times. The J gene is TRBJ1-1, the V gene TRBV6-5; 7 positions agree with TRBD1. With 0 bases clipped from V and 5 bases from J, the junction kept 12 bases outside the gene matches. This CDR3 has 17 amino acids. Germline CDR1 is MNHEY and CDR2 is SVGAGI. Here the CDR3 reads CASSYSYQQTGVTEAFF. For the CDR3, the DNA is TGTGCCAGCAGTTACTCGTATCAACAAACAGGGGTAACTGAAGCTTTCTTT.

This clonotype was counted many times. The rearrangement uses TRBV20-1 and TRBJ1-5, with 8 positions matching TRBD1. The V and J ends lost 4 bases and 3 bases, in that order; junction bases with no gene match: 11. CDR1 DFQATT and CDR2 SNEGSKA come from the germline V gene (reference sequence). The length of the CDR3 is 16 residues. CDR3 sequence: CSAKRRGTGLNQPQHF. DNA of the CDR3: TGCAGTGCTAAACGGCGGGGGACAGGCCTCAATCAGCCCCAGCATTTT.

The chain carries TRBV11-2 and TRBJ2-7, with 8 bases that match TRBD2. Germline V gene lookup returns CDR1 SGHAT and CDR2 FQNNGV. The V segment lost 0 bases and the J segment 2 bases; nucleotides outside the gene matches: 6. The length of the CDR3 is 16 residues. In DNA form, the CDR3 reads TGTGCCAGCAGCTTAGATCGGGGCGGGGGGCCCTACGAGCAGTACTTC. This sequence encodes CASSLDRGGGPYEQYF. Full variable domain (remainder filled in from reference TRBV11-2 and TRBJ2-7): EAGVAQSPRYKIIEKRQSVAFWCNPISGHATLYWYQQILGQGPKLLIQFQNNGVVDDSQLPKDRFSAERLKGVDSTLKIQPAKLEDSAVYLCASSLDRGGGPYEQYFGPGTRLTVT.

The chain uses TRBV27 and TRBJ2-7, with D possibly matching TRBD2 (6 bases). The CDR3 has 15 residues. CDR1 and CDR2 (germline): MNHEY, SMNVEV (reference sequence). Trimming took off 3 bases at V and 5 bases at J, with 17 bases between the two ends. The CDR3 here is CASSFGGRGVNEQYF. DNA for the CDR3: TGTGCCAGCAGTTTCGGAGGGAGAGGCGTTAACGAGCAGTACTTC.

The V call is TRBV12-3 or TRBV12-4, the J call TRBJ1-1; D is uncertain. The CDR3 runs 13 residues. V was clipped by 7 bases and J by 7 bases, with 16 bases between them. The CDR3 loop is CASTQGRGFEAFF. As DNA, the CDR3 is TGTGCCAGCACCCAAGGGCGAGGGTTTGAAGCTTTCTTT.

Note on this clonotype: This sequence may be a read error, since a much larger clone differs from it by one base. The CDR3 bases are TGTGCCAGCAATACTGCCCGCTCCTACGAGCAGTGCTTC. Translation gives CASNTARSYEQCF. The chain employs TRBV6-1 and TRBJ2-7; D is uncertain. Germline assignment: CDR1 MNHNS and CDR2 SASEGT. The CDR3 loop spans 13 amino acids.

This clonotype was picked up many times. In DNA, the CDR3 is TGTGCCAGCAGTTCCAACCGGGACAGGGACACCGGGGAGCTGTTTTTT. Translated, it gives CASSSNRDRDTGELFF. The J gene is TRBJ2-2, the V gene TRBV11-1; 9 bases are shared with TRBD1. The CDR3 spans 16 residues. Trimming removed 6 bases from V and 3 bases from J; junction bases left unmatched: 8. In germline, CDR1 is SGHAT, CDR2 FQDESV (reference sequence). The full variable domain, with the rest looked up from reference TRBV11-1 and TRBJ2-2, is EAEVAQSPRYKITEKSQAVAFWCDPISGHATLYWYRQILGQGPELLVQFQDESVVDDSQLPKDRFSAERLKGVDSTLKIQPAELGDSAMYLCASSSNRDRDTGELFFGEGSRLTVL.

This clonotype was seen many times. This CDR3 is CSAPDPGNQPQHF. The CDR3 DNA follows: TGCAGTGCTCCCGACCCAGGCAATCAGCCCCAGCATTTT. The gene calls are TRBV20-1 and TRBJ1-5; D is unresolved. CDR1 and CDR2 from the germline V gene are DFQATT and SNEGSKA (reference sequence). The CDR3 extends over 13 amino acids. Trimming removed 5 bases from V and 2 bases from J, with 10 bases in between.

This clonotype has a count of ten or more. V usage is TRBV27 and J usage is TRBJ1-2; TRBD1 might be the D (6 bases). Germline assignment: CDR1 MNHEY and CDR2 SMNVEV (reference sequence). Trimming left V 4 bases short and J 7 bases short, with 13 bases between. The CDR3 is 13 residues long. As DNA, the CDR3 is TGTGCCAGCAGTTACGACAGGTTGTCTGGCTACACCTTC. Protein sequence: CASSYDRLSGYTF.

This clonotype was observed at least ten times. The chain uses TRBV12-3 or TRBV12-4 and TRBJ2-7; no clear D gene. The V end was cut by 5 bases, the J end by 4 bases, with 12 bases between. CDR3 length equals 13 residues. The CDR3 is CASSPMVEYEQYF. The CDR3 DNA reads TGTGCCAGCAGTCCCATGGTGGAGTACGAGCAGTACTTC.

This clonotype was counted ten times or more. V usage is TRBV2 and J usage is TRBJ1-1; 9 positions agree with TRBD1. Looked up from germline, CDR1 is SNHLY and CDR2 is FYNNEI. The V gene end was trimmed by 6 bases and the J gene end by 1 base; junction bases not matched to a gene: 9. The CDR3 spans 16 residues. Here the CDR3 reads CASRPGTGSGNTEAFF. CDR3 bases: TGTGCCAGCAGGCCCGGGACAGGGTCGGGGAACACTGAAGCTTTCTTT.

In this sample, this clonotype turned up many times. This CDR3 reads CSATLAATYEQYF. The CDR3, as DNA: TGCAGTGCTACACTAGCGGCTACCTACGAGCAGTACTTC. V usage is TRBV20-1 and J usage is TRBJ2-7, with 8 bases that match TRBD2. CDR1 and CDR2 from the germline V gene are DFQATT and SNEGSKA (reference sequence). CDR3 size: 13 residues. With 4 bases clipped from V and 2 bases from J, the junction kept 4 bases outside the gene matches.

The chain recombines TRBV20-1 with TRBJ1-2, with 8 bases fitting TRBD1. The CDR3 has 16 amino acids. Germline V lookup: CDR1 DFQATT, CDR2 SNEGSKA (reference sequence). Trimming cost V 6 bases and J 6 bases; bases outside gene matches: 18. CDR3 sequence (DNA): TGCAGTGCCGTGGGGTCTCCAGGGGGCATCTTCGATGGCTACACCTTC. Protein: CSAVGSPGGIFDGYTF.

This clonotype was found a few times. CDR3 residues: CASSHGGGNPGQYGYTF. As DNA, the CDR3 is TGTGCCAGCAGCCATGGGGGGGGGAATCCGGGACAGTATGGCTACACCTTC. The chain links TRBV9 to TRBJ1-2; 7 positions match TRBD1. Unmatched junction bases numbered 17, after V lost 4 bases and J lost 5 bases. The CDR3 contains 17 residues. Germline V CDR1 and CDR2: SGDLS, YYNGEE.

This clonotype was observed a few times. The genes are TRBV5-1 and TRBJ1-5; perhaps TRBD1 as D (6 bases). In germline, CDR1 is SGHRS, CDR2 YFSETQ. This CDR3 spans 15 amino acids. V gave up 2 bases and J gave up 4 bases, with 13 bases separating them. In nucleotides, the CDR3 is TGCGCCAGCAGCTTAACCGGGACATCAAATCAGCCCCAGCATTTT. Its translation: CASSLTGTSNQPQHF.

This clonotype was picked up many times. In DNA form, the CDR3 reads TGTGCCAGCGGCGACAGGGGTGTTGAAGCTTTCTTT. This translates into CASGDRGVEAFF. This chain links TRBV6-2 or TRBV6-3 with TRBJ1-1, with TRBD1 matching 8 bases. J gave up 7 bases and V 8 bases, and 6 bases lay outside the gene matches. The V gene's germline CDR1 is MNHEY and CDR2 SVGEGT. The CDR3 loop spans 12 amino acids.

This clonotype was counted at least ten times. The CDR3 loop reads CASSYVGLSVRGNQPQHF. The DNA for the CDR3 is TGTGCCAGCAGTTACGTCGGGCTCTCGGTTAGGGGCAATCAGCCCCAGCATTTT. The rearrangement joins TRBV6-2 or TRBV6-3 to TRBJ1-5; D gene unclear. The CDR3 has 18 amino acids. Per the germline V gene, CDR1 is MNHEY and CDR2 is SVGEGT. V lost 2 bases to trimming and J lost 2 bases, with 19 bases between them.